The 3 T cell receptor beta chains below were found in one sample sequenced in a study of blood T cell repertoires in COVID-19. Measured with immunoSEQ multiplex PCR; TCRdb has only the in-frame clones, and not every one. The sample lists 100,000 to 150,000 clones, about 86% seen once, with 2% to 2.5% in the top ten. The sample consisted of PBMCs or T cells enriched from blood (not recorded which). The source is a middle-aged man with acute COVID-19.

The chain is built from TRBV7-8 and TRBJ2-2; TRBD1 might be the D (6 bases). The V gene lost 4 bases and the J gene lost 2 bases, with 11 bases spanning the gap. Germline V gives CDR1 SGHVS, CDR2 FQNEAQ. The CDR3 covers 15 residues. CDR3 coding DNA: TGTGCCAGCAGCTCGGGACAATCAAACACCGGGGAGCTGTTTTTT. This sequence encodes CASSSGQSNTGELFF.

The rearrangement uses TRBV6-5 and TRBJ2-7, with D tentatively TRBD2 (6 bases). The V and J ends lost 2 bases and 6 bases respectively, with 11 bases between them. The V gene's germline CDR1 is MNHEY and CDR2 SVGAGI. The CDR3 totals 13 residues. CDR3 sequence: CASSYLRGGEQYF. Written as DNA, the CDR3 is TGTGCCAGCAGTTACCTGCGGGGCGGCGAGCAGTACTTC.

The J gene is TRBJ1-5, the V gene TRBV4-2; D is possibly TRBD1 (5 bases). This CDR3 has 16 residues. The germline CDR1 and CDR2 sequences are LGHNA and YNFKEQ. The V end lost 1 base, the J end lost 2 bases, and 12 bases lay between the germline ends. As DNA, the CDR3 is TGTGCCAGCAGCCAAGGGGAGGGGCTTGGCAATCAGCCCCAGCATTTT. Translated: CASSQGEGLGNQPQHF.